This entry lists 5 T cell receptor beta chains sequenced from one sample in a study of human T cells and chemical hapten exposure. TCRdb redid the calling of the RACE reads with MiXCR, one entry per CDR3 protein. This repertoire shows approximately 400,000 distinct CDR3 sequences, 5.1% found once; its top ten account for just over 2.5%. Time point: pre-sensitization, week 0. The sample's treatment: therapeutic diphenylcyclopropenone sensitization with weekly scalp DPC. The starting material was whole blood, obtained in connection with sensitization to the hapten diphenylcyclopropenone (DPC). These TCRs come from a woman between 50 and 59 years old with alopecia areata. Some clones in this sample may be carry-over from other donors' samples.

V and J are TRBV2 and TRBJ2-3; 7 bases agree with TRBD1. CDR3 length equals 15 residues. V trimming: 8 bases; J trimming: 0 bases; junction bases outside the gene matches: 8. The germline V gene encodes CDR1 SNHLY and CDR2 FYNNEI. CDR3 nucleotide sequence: TGTGCCAGCGTGGGGACAGCCTCTAGCACAGATACGCAGTATTTT. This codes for CASVGTASSTDTQYF.

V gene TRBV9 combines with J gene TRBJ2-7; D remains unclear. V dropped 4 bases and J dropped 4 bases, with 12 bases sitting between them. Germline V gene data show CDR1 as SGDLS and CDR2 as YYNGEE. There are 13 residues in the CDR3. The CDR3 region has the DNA TGTGCCAGCAGCCCCCAAGGATGGTACGAGCAGTACTTC. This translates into CASSPQGWYEQYF.

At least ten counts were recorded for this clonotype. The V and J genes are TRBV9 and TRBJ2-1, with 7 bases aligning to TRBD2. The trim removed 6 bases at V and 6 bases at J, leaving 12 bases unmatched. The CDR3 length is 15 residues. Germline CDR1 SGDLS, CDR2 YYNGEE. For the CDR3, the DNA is TGTGCCAGCACCCCTTTGGCGGGAGAGTTCAATGAGCAGTTCTTC. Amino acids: CASTPLAGEFNEQFF.

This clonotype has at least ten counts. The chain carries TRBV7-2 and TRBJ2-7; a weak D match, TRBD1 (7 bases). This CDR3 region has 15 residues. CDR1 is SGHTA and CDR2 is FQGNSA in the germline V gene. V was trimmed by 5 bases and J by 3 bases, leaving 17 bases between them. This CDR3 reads CASSPNAGGSYEQYF. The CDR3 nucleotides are TGTGCCAGCAGCCCAAACGCAGGGGGGAGCTACGAGCAGTACTTC.

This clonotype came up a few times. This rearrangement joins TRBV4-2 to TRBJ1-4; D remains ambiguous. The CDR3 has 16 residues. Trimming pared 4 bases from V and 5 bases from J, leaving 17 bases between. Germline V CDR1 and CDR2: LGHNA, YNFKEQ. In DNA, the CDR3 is TGTGCCAGCAGCCTACCAGAGGGCCTAGGAAATGAAAAACTGTTTTTT. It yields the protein CASSLPEGLGNEKLFF.